This TCR beta chain is from a study of tumor-infiltrating lymphocytes in primary liver carcinoma. The wider study: The patients included men and women who were aged 30 to 69 years.

Investigators took RNA and DNA out together from roughly 21-30 mg of unsorted bulk tissue. This clonotype appeared once. The CDR3 covers 14 residues. Germline V lookup: CDR1 SQVTM, CDR2 ANQGSEA. Production of TCR beta cDNA used around 0.45 ug total RNA together with a constant-region primer. Researchers made the TCR beta libraries by running three nested multiplex PCR rounds with slightly modified ARM-PCR. It was with TRBV1-TRBV30 forward primers and a C-beta reverse primer that the first two PCR rounds were run, at around 11 cycles each. TCRdb reanalysed the multiplex PCR reads using MiXCR and keeps one entry per CDR3 protein. The table shows roughly 100,000 distinct CDR3 sequences, with around 83% occurring only once.

The chain carries TRBV29-1 and TRBJ2-3, with D perhaps TRBD1 or TRBD2 (6 bases each). The receptor comes from a man between 35 and 55 years old with primary liver carcinoma and hepatitis B virus infection. The sequenced sample consisted of liver tumor tissue from sampling region 3. The subset: tumor region T3, left-lateral pole. CDR3 protein: CSVSRTGASDTQYF. The CDR3 nucleotides read TGCAGTGTTTCCAGGACGGGGGCGTCAGATACGCAGTATTTT.